The T cell receptor (beta chain) described here comes from a study of blood T cell repertoires in COVID-19. Background on the study: From the United States, Italy and Spain came samples of acute and convalescent COVID-19. Sources were T cells, B-cell-depleted T cells, or PBMCs; the material itself was cDNA or gDNA.

Using immunoSEQ multiplex PCR, the repertoire was profiled, and TCRdb retains in-frame clones only, with some absent. The data hold a few hundred thousand clones, with around nine tenths observed a single time. The V and J ends lost 3 bases and 0 bases respectively, with 17 bases between them. This CDR3 spans 17 amino acids. Germline V gene data show CDR1 as DFQATT and CDR2 as SNEGSKA (reference sequence). Sequencing used peripheral blood. The TCR sequence derives from a woman aged 40-49 years who had recovered from COVID-19. The chain has TRBV20-1 and TRBJ1-4, with D possibly being TRBD1 (6 bases). This CDR3 is CSASRWQGIATNEKLFF. CDR3 DNA: TGCAGTGCTAGTCGCTGGCAGGGGATTGCAACTAATGAAAAACTGTTTTTT.